The 16 T cell receptor beta chains presented below share a single source sample, sequenced in a study of low-dose radiotherapy and immunotherapy resistance in tumors. Time point of the sample: after trial treatment. Treatment defined: LDRT plus nivolumab, ipilimumab, low-dose cyclophosphamide and aspirin (RACIN trial). First-strand cDNA relied on TRAV- and TRBV-specific primers spanning alpha and beta chains. A roughly 19-cycle PCR with a constant-region primer and V-primer adapter amplified TCRs. TCRdb independently ran MiXCR on the reads; one entry per CDR3 protein. The sample includes more than 30,000 distinct CDR3 sequences, approximately 49% of them seen just once. Specimen: PBMCs, collected after low-dose radiotherapy plus immunotherapy. The origin of the receptors is a male donor with gallbladder cancer.

This clonotype appeared many times. CDR3 region: CASSLGALAISTDTQYF. The CDR3 DNA follows: TGTGCCAGCAGCTTAGGGGCTCTAGCGATTAGCACAGATACGCAGTATTTT. The chain uses TRBV7-9 and TRBJ2-3, with TRBD2 as a possible D gene (6 bases). CDR3 length equals 17 residues. V was cut by 1 base and J by 0 bases, with 14 bases left in between. CDR1 and CDR2 (germline): SEHNR, FQNEAQ (reference sequence).

This clonotype was recorded at least ten times. V is TRBV7-2 and J is TRBJ2-7; 9 nucleotides match TRBD2. The CDR3 runs to 17 residues. V trimming: 6 bases; J trimming: 2 bases; junction bases outside the gene matches: 14. Germline values: CDR1 SGHTA, CDR2 FQGNSA. The CDR3 nucleotides read TGTGCCAGCAGTAGTAGCGGGGGCCTTTACAACCCCTACGAGCAGTACTTC. This sequence encodes CASSSSGGLYNPYEQYF.

This clonotype has more than one count but fewer than ten. This sequence joins TRBV28 and TRBJ2-5; D gene unclear. Germline V gene lookup returns CDR1 MDHEN and CDR2 SYDVKM. The V gene lost 5 bases and the J gene lost 2 bases, with 12 bases spanning the gap. The CDR3 consists of 14 residues. This CDR3 reads CASSREWEQETQYF. CDR3 sequence (DNA): TGTGCCAGCAGTCGTGAATGGGAACAAGAGACCCAGTACTTC. The full variable domain, with the rest looked up from reference TRBV28 and TRBJ2-5, is DVKVTQSSRYLVKRTGEKVFLECVQDMDHENMFWYRQDPGLGLRLIYFSYDVKMKEKGDIPEGYSVSREKKERFSLILESASTNQTSMYLCASSREWEQETQYFGPGTRLLVL.

The V and J genes are TRBV20-1 and TRBJ2-5; no reliable D call. Germline CDR1 reads DFQATT; CDR2 reads SNEGSKA (reference sequence). There are 11 residues in the CDR3. V shed 0 bases and J shed 6 bases, with 5 bases lying between them. CDR3 loop: CSARDIQTQYF. CDR3 DNA: TGCAGTGCTAGAGATATACAGACCCAGTACTTC.

This clonotype was detected ten times or more. The chain joins TRBV7-2 to TRBJ2-2; D gene unclear. This CDR3 has 13 amino acids. The germline V and J ends were trimmed by 5 bases and 8 bases, with 12 bases remaining between them. Germline CDR1 reads SGHTA; CDR2 reads FQGNSA. The chain's CDR3 is CASSTLSQGELFF. CDR3 nucleotide sequence: TGTGCCAGCAGCACCCTTTCCCAGGGGGAGCTGTTTTTT.

The chain joins TRBV2 to TRBJ1-5; TRBD1 agrees at 8 bases. Germline values: CDR1 SNHLY, CDR2 FYNNEI. CDR3 length equals 14 residues. Trimming at V came to 6 bases and at J to 2 bases, leaving 3 bases not matched to a gene. The CDR3, as DNA: TGTGCCAGCAGCGTGACAGGGGGCAATCAGCCCCAGCATTTT. Translated: CASSVTGGNQPQHF.

This clonotype was picked up many times. The chain employs TRBV2 and TRBJ1-2; D is perhaps TRBD1 (6 bases). Trimming removed 1 base at V and 2 bases at J, with 8 bases between. Per the germline V gene, CDR1 is SNHLY and CDR2 is FYNNEI. This CDR3 region has 14 residues. CDR3 amino acids: CASSEGGGNYGYTF. CDR3 coding DNA: TGTGCCAGCAGTGAAGGAGGGGGGAACTATGGCTACACCTTC.

This clonotype is categorized as medium-sized. The chain links TRBV12-3 or TRBV12-4 to TRBJ2-3, with D perhaps matching TRBD1 (5 bases). Trimming removed 5 bases at V and 2 bases at J, with 14 bases between. This CDR3 has 15 amino acids. The CDR3 DNA reads as TGTGCCAGCAGTATCGAGGTAGGGGCCACAGATACGCAGTATTTT. Translating gives CASSIEVGATDTQYF.

This rearrangement joins TRBV2 to TRBJ2-7; 7 bases align to TRBD2. The CDR3 has 14 amino acids. The V gene's germline CDR1 is SNHLY and CDR2 FYNNEI. V shed 6 bases and J 6 bases; nucleotides not matched to a gene: 11. The CDR3 loop is CASRTGGRGGEQYF. The CDR3 nucleotides read TGTGCCAGCAGGACCGGGGGGAGGGGAGGCGAGCAGTACTTC. Filled out from reference TRBV2 and TRBJ2-7, the complete variable domain reads EPEVTQTPSHQVTQMGQEVILRCVPISNHLYFYWYRQILGQKVEFLVSFYNNEISEKSEIFDDQFSVERPDGSNFTLKIRSTKLEDSAMYFCASRTGGRGGEQYFGPGTRLTVT.

The chain links TRBV3-1 to TRBJ1-3, with 7 nucleotides matching TRBD1. The junction had 4 bases not matched to a gene; V was cut back by 4 bases and J by 4 bases. This CDR3 is 14 amino acids long. Germline assignment: CDR1 LGHDT and CDR2 YNNKEL (reference sequence). CDR3 loop: CASSRGTAGNTIYF. In nucleotides, the CDR3 is TGTGCCAGCAGCCGCGGGACAGCAGGAAACACCATATATTTT.

In regard to this clonotype: Only one base separates this from a far larger clonotype, so it likely reflects a read error. The gene calls are TRBV7-2 and TRBJ2-1; 13 bases fit TRBD2. The CDR3 runs 17 residues. V dropped 5 bases and J dropped 13; count of bases not matched to a gene: 17. Germline CDR1 is SGHTA and CDR2 is FQGNSA. The CDR3 DNA is TGTGCCAGCAGCCAGGGACTAGCGGGACCTGCGGGGGAGACCCAGTTCTTC. Translating it yields CASSQGLAGPAGETQFF.

Comment on this clonotype: It differs at one base from a far larger clone, so likely a read error. The V call is TRBV5-1, the J call TRBJ2-1, with 7 bases that match TRBD1. The CDR3 covers 16 residues. From germline, CDR1 is SGHRS and CDR2 YFSETQ. Unmatched junction bases numbered 13, after V lost 0 bases and J lost 10 bases. CDR3 sequence (DNA): TGCGCCAGCAGCTTGGCCCTCAGGGGGAGCTCCTACGAGCAGTTCTTC. The encoded protein is CASSLALRGSSYEQFF.

This rearrangement joins TRBV12-3 or TRBV12-4 to TRBJ2-5; 10 positions match TRBD2. The CDR3 spans 16 residues. The junction had 7 bases not matched to a gene; V was cut back by 5 bases and J by 1 base. The CDR3 DNA follows: TGTGCCAGCAGTCGCAGGACTAGCGGCTTCCAAGAGACCCAGTACTTC. It is translated as CASSRRTSGFQETQYF.

The table lists this clonotype with a few counts. The rearrangement links TRBV6-6 to TRBJ1-1, with 10 nucleotides matching TRBD1. Germline assignment: CDR1 MNHNY and CDR2 SVGAGI (reference sequence). Trimming cost V 8 bases and J 4 bases; bases outside gene matches: 10. This CDR3 has 15 residues. CDR3 sequence reads: CASAYLRDRGTEAFF. CDR3 bases: TGTGCCAGCGCATACCTCCGGGACAGGGGCACTGAAGCTTTCTTT.

The rearrangement joins TRBV6-2 or TRBV6-3 to TRBJ2-5; TRBD2 aligns across 11 bases. V dropped 5 bases and J dropped 6; count of bases not matched to a gene: 14. The CDR3 contains 17 residues. CDR1 MNHEY and CDR2 SVGEGT come from the germline V gene. The chain's CDR3 is CASSPAPGLAEAKTQYF. Written as DNA, the CDR3 is TGTGCCAGCAGTCCGGCGCCGGGACTAGCGGAGGCGAAGACCCAGTACTTC.

This clonotype was seen at least ten times. The chain is built from TRBV18 and TRBJ2-3; 11 bases line up with TRBD2. CDR3 length: 17 residues. Unmatched junction bases numbered 14, after V lost 6 bases and J lost 6 bases. Germline V CDR1 and CDR2: KGHSH, LQKENI. The DNA of the CDR3 is TGTGCCAGCTCCCTACTGACTAGCGGGGCATCCGAGGATACGCAGTATTTT. It is translated as CASSLLTSGASEDTQYF. The full variable domain, in which reference TRBV18 and TRBJ2-3 provide the parts outside the CDR3, is NAGVMQNPRHLVRRRGQEARLRCSPMKGHSHVYWYRQLPEEGLKFMVYLQKENIIDESGMPKERFSAEFPKEGPSILRIQQVVRGDSAAYFCASSLLTSGASEDTQYFGPGTRLTVL.